The 26 T cell receptor beta chains listed next were all sequenced from one sample in a study of PD-L1 blockade in urothelial cancer. The repertoire was sequenced with immunoSEQ multiplex PCR; TCRdb's copy has only in-frame clones and lacks some. The sample contains some 74,000 clones, 70% to 90% of which appear only once. Described time point: pretreatment peripheral blood. The source was PBMCs, collected around atezolizumab (anti-PD-L1) treatment. The origin of the receptors is a man aged 35-49 years with urothelial cancer.

This chain joins TRBV4-1 and TRBJ2-5; D is perhaps TRBD2 (6 bases). Germline V lookup: CDR1 MGHRA, CDR2 YSYEKL. The CDR3 totals 15 residues. V was pared by 3 bases and J by 4 bases, with 15 bases between. CDR3 in DNA: TGCGCCAGCAGCCAGATCGAGGGAGGTGGAGAGACCCAGTACTTC. It encodes CASSQIEGGGETQYF.

This clone was counted once. The CDR3 here is CASSLSGRGTAGELFF. DNA of the CDR3: TGTGCCAGCAGTCTAAGCGGGAGGGGGACCGCCGGGGAGCTGTTTTTT. V gene TRBV7-8 combines with J gene TRBJ2-2; 10 bases match TRBD2. Germline V gene data show CDR1 as SGHVS and CDR2 as FQNEAQ. This CDR3 is 16 amino acids long. Trimming cost V 6 bases and J 6 bases; bases outside gene matches: 10.

This sequence joins TRBV7-5 and TRBJ1-5. TRBV7-5 represents a pseudogene. CDR3 length: 16 residues. CDR3 DNA: TGTGCCAGAAGCCTCCCCCGCGCTTATAGCAATCAGCCCCAGCATTTT. The encoded protein is CARSLPRAYSNQPQHF.

The J gene is TRBJ1-2, the V gene TRBV10-3, with no clear D. Trimming shortened V by 1 base and J by 3 bases, and 9 bases separated the two germline ends. The CDR3 has 14 residues. Germline V CDR1 and CDR2: ENHRY, SYGVKD. CDR3: CAISELGVDYGYTF. Written as DNA, the CDR3 is TGTGCCATCAGTGAGTTAGGAGTGGACTATGGCTACACCTTC.

The chain has TRBV11-2 and TRBJ2-1, with TRBD2 matching 11 bases. Germline trimming cut 4 bases from V and 0 bases from J; bases unmatched to any gene: 8. The germline V gene encodes CDR1 SGHAT and CDR2 FQNNGV. The CDR3 loop spans 18 amino acids. Here the CDR3 DNA reads TGTGCCAGCAGCTCGCGACTAGCGGGAATGGGCTCCTACAATGAGCAGTTCTTC. Translation: CASSSRLAGMGSYNEQFF.

The J gene is TRBJ2-7, the V gene TRBV5-4; 14 nucleotides line up with TRBD2. The germline V gene has CDR1 SGHNT and CDR2 YYREEE (reference sequence). V lost 4 bases and J lost 2; bases outside the gene matches: 2. The CDR3 covers 15 residues. CDR3 in amino acids: CASSPGLAGAYEQYF. As DNA, the CDR3 is TGTGCCAGCAGCCCGGGACTAGCGGGAGCCTACGAGCAGTACTTC.

The genes are TRBV18 and TRBJ2-5, with 11 bases that match TRBD2. V was pared by 2 bases and J by 1 base, with 3 bases of the junction left unmatched. Germline CDR1 is KGHSH and CDR2 is LQKENI. This CDR3 has 16 residues. CDR3 coding DNA: TGTGCCAGCTCACCAATAGCGGGAGGGATCCAAGAGACCCAGTACTTC. Translated: CASSPIAGGIQETQYF.

Details on this clone: This specimen includes other DNA sequences encoding the same CDR3. The CDR3 reads CASSLGGSSYNEQFF. CDR3 nucleotides: TGCGCCAGCAGCTTGGGTGGGAGCTCCTACAATGAGCAGTTCTTC. This rearrangement joins TRBV5-1 to TRBJ2-1, with a tentative D call TRBD2 (5 bases). From germline, CDR1 is SGHRS and CDR2 YFSETQ. V lost 0 bases to trimming and J lost 0 bases, with 7 bases between them. The CDR3 spans 15 residues.

The chain employs TRBV30 and TRBJ1-2, with 10 bases matching TRBD1. CDR1 and CDR2 (germline): GTSNPN, SVGIG (reference sequence). The trim removed 1 base at V and 6 bases at J, leaving 5 bases unmatched. This CDR3 spans 14 amino acids. The CDR3 region is CAWSDLGQGNGYTF. The CDR3 coding sequence is TGTGCCTGGAGTGACCTGGGACAGGGGAATGGCTACACCTTC.

The chain carries TRBV7-9 and TRBJ1-1; D unclear. Trimming stripped 3 bases from V and 1 base from J, with 9 bases between. There are 14 residues in the CDR3. CDR1 and CDR2 from the germline V gene are SEHNR and FQNEAQ (reference sequence). The CDR3 DNA sequence: TGTGCCAGCAGCTTGTGGGCGGGGAACACTGAAGCTTTCTTT. Protein product: CASSLWAGNTEAFF.

The J gene is TRBJ1-1, the V gene TRBV5-6, with TRBD1 matching over 7 bases. CDR1 is SGHDT and CDR2 is YYEEEE in the germline V gene. Trimming at V came to 3 bases and at J to 2 bases, leaving 4 bases not matched to a gene. CDR3 length: 14 residues. This CDR3 reads CASSYDRENTEAFF. The DNA for the CDR3 is TGTGCCAGCAGCTATGACAGGGAAAACACTGAAGCTTTCTTT.

The CDR3 protein is CATSWRSSSTDTQYF. Here the CDR3 DNA reads TGTGCCACCAGCTGGCGGTCTTCTAGCACAGATACGCAGTATTTT. The J gene is TRBJ2-3, the V gene TRBV15; no reliable D call. This CDR3 contains 15 residues. The ends were cut back, 5 bases at V and 0 bases at J, with 12 bases in the middle. Looked up from germline, CDR1 is LNHNV and CDR2 is YYDKDF (reference sequence). The full variable domain, with the rest looked up from reference TRBV15 and TRBJ2-3, is DAMVIQNPRYQVTQFGKPVTLSCSQTLNHNVMYWYQQKSSQAPKLLFHYYDKDFNNEADTPDNFQSRRPNTSFCFLDIRSPGLGDTAMYLCATSWRSSSTDTQYFGPGTRLTVL.

This rearrangement joins TRBV15 to TRBJ1-1; D not certain. Trimming removed 6 bases at V and 1 base at J, with 12 bases between. The CDR3 totals 14 residues. Germline V gives CDR1 LNHNV, CDR2 YYDKDF (reference sequence). The DNA for the CDR3 is TGTGCCACCAGTAGGTCCTACAGGAACACTGAAGCTTTCTTT. As protein: CATSRSYRNTEAFF.

This chain joins TRBV11-3 and TRBJ2-1; D is perhaps TRBD2 (6 bases). The CDR3 contains 14 residues. Germline CDR1 is SGHNT and CDR2 is YENEEA. V gave up 5 bases and J gave up 5 bases, with 13 bases separating them. CDR3 sequence: CASSTPGLNNEQFF. The CDR3 DNA follows: TGTGCCAGCAGCACACCGGGACTGAACAATGAGCAGTTCTTC.

The chain couples TRBV5-4 to TRBJ2-5, with 7 bases matching TRBD2. V shed 0 bases and J 6 bases; nucleotides not matched to a gene: 5. Germline V lookup: CDR1 SGHNT, CDR2 YYREEE (reference sequence). The CDR3 covers 14 residues. The CDR3 coding sequence is TGTGCCAGCAGCTTGGCCGGGGGGTCGAAGACCCAGTACTTC. The encoded protein is CASSLAGGSKTQYF.

This clone was recorded once. The chain links TRBV6-6 to TRBJ1-1; 8 bases fit TRBD1. Trimming cost V 6 bases and J 0 bases; bases outside gene matches: 6. The germline gives CDR1 MNHNY, CDR2 SVGAGI (reference sequence). This CDR3 is 15 amino acids long. CDR3 loop: CASRTGALMNTEAFF. CDR3 nucleotide sequence: TGTGCCAGCAGGACAGGGGCTCTCATGAACACTGAAGCTTTCTTT.

The CDR3, as DNA: TGTGCCAGCAGCTCGCAGGGGGCGCCGGGCTCCTACAATGAGCAGTTCTTC. Amino acid sequence: CASSSQGAPGSYNEQFF. This sequence joins TRBV11-2 and TRBJ2-1; 8 bases agree with TRBD1. The CDR3 length is 17 residues. V dropped 4 bases and J dropped 0; count of bases not matched to a gene: 8. Germline values: CDR1 SGHAT, CDR2 FQNNGV.

This clone has more than one count but fewer than ten. The genes are TRBV10-3 and TRBJ1-2, with D perhaps TRBD1 (6 bases). Germline assignment: CDR1 ENHRY and CDR2 SYGVKD. The V and J ends lost 7 bases and 4 bases respectively, with 16 bases between them. The CDR3 covers 14 residues. The CDR3 sequence is CAIKRTDLPYGYTF. DNA for the CDR3: TGTGCCATCAAACGGACAGACCTTCCCTATGGCTACACCTTC.

This clone was observed a few times. The rearrangement joins TRBV11-2 to TRBJ2-7; 10 bases are a match to TRBD2. V lost 5 bases, J lost 4 bases, and 5 bases stayed unmatched. Germline CDR1 SGHAT, CDR2 FQNNGV. CDR3 length: 14 residues. The CDR3 region is CASSNLAGAYEQYF. In DNA, the CDR3 is TGTGCCAGCAGCAACCTAGCGGGGGCGTACGAGCAGTACTTC.

This chain uses TRBV30 with TRBJ1-6, with a weak D call TRBD1 (5 bases). The CDR3 has 13 residues. Per the germline V gene, CDR1 is GTSNPN and CDR2 is SVGIG (reference sequence). V was cut by 4 bases and J by 3 bases, with 7 bases left in between. CDR3 coding DNA: TGTGCCTGGACAGGGCGCTATAATTCACCCCTCCACTTT. Amino acid sequence: CAWTGRYNSPLHF.

The chain combines TRBV7-2 with TRBJ2-1; D gene ambiguous. From germline, CDR1 is SGHTA and CDR2 FQGNSA. This CDR3 region has 12 residues. V was cut by 2 bases and J by 5 bases, with 4 bases left in between. The CDR3 sequence is CASSLTDNEQFF. The CDR3 DNA reads TGTGCCAGCAGCTTAACAGACAATGAGCAGTTCTTC. The full variable domain, with the rest looked up from reference TRBV7-2 and TRBJ2-1, is GAGVSQSPSNKVTEKGKDVELRCDPISGHTALYWYRQSLGQGLEFLIYFQGNSAPDKSGLPSDRFSAERTGGSVSTLTIQRTQQEDSAVYLCASSLTDNEQFFGPGTRLTVL.

The V gene is TRBV18, the J gene TRBJ1-4; the D is unclear. The CDR3 spans 19 residues. The germline V and J ends were trimmed by 6 bases and 0 bases, with 23 bases remaining between them. CDR1 and CDR2 (germline): KGHSH, LQKENI. The CDR3 loop reads CASSTSDRLSIATNEKLFF. The CDR3 bases are TGTGCCAGCTCCACCAGCGATCGGCTATCCATTGCAACTAATGAAAAACTGTTTTTT.

The gene calls are TRBV11-2 and TRBJ2-3, with D maybe TRBD1 (5 bases). Per germline, CDR1 SGHAT and CDR2 FQNNGV. The CDR3 is 17 amino acids. V was trimmed by 4 bases and J by 2 bases, leaving 19 bases between them. The CDR3 bases are TGTGCCAGCAGCTCGCTCGGCCCGGACAAATACACAGATACGCAGTATTTT. Translation: CASSSLGPDKYTDTQYF.

The gene calls are TRBV6-6 and TRBJ1-2; TRBD1 aligns across 9 bases. J was trimmed by 7 bases and V by 0 bases; bases with no gene match: 6. Germline values: CDR1 MNHNY, CDR2 SVGAGI (reference sequence). The CDR3 is 15 residues long. The CDR3 region has the DNA TGTGCCAGCAGTTACTCGGACAGGGGACAGACTGGCTACACCTTC. Protein product: CASSYSDRGQTGYTF.

This clone was seen more than once but under ten times. The V and J genes are TRBV28 and TRBJ1-5; D is undetermined. Germline V gives CDR1 MDHEN, CDR2 SYDVKM. The V and J ends lost 5 bases and 5 bases respectively, with 13 bases between them. The CDR3 spans 14 residues. CDR3 sequence reads: CASSPTLVYQPQHF. In nucleotides, the CDR3 is TGTGCCAGCAGTCCTACTCTCGTTTATCAGCCCCAGCATTTT.

The rearrangement links TRBV18 to TRBJ1-2; possible D gene TRBD1, 6 bases. Germline lookup yields CDR1 KGHSH and CDR2 LQKENI. The CDR3 runs to 15 residues. Trimming pared 6 bases from V and 3 bases from J, leaving 17 bases between. The CDR3 here is CASSSTTAGDYGYTF. The DNA of the CDR3 is TGTGCCAGCTCTTCCACCACTGCAGGGGACTATGGCTACACCTTC.